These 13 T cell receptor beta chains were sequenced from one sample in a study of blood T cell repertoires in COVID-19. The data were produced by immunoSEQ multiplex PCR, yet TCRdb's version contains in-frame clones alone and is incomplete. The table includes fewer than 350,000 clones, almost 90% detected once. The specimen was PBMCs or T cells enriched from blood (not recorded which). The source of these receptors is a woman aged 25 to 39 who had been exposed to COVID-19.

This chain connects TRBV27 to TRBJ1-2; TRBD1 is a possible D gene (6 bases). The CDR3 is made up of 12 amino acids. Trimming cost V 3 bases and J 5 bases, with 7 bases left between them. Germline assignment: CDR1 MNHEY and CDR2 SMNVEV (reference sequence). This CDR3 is CASSLQGYGYTF. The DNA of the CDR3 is TGTGCCAGCAGTTTGCAGGGGTATGGCTACACCTTC.

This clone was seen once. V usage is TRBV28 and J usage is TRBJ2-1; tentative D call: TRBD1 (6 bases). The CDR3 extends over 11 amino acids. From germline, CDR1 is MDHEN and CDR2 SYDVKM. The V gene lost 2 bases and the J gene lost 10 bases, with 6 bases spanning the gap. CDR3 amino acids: CASSLGTEQFF. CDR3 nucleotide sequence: TGTGCCAGCAGTTTAGGGACAGAGCAGTTCTTC.

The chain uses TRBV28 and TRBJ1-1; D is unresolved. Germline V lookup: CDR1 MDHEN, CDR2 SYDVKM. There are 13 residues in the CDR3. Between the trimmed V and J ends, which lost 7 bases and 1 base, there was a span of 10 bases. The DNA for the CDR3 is TGTGCCAGCACCCCCCCAGGGAACACTGAAGCTTTCTTT. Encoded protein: CASTPPGNTEAFF.

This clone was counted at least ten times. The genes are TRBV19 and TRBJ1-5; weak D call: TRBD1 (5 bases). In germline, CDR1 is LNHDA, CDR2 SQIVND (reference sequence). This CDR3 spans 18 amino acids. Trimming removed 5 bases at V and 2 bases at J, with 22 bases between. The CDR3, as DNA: TGTGCCAGTAGTCCTACCCGGGCCCTGGGGGGAGGCAATCAGCCCCAGCATTTT. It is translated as CASSPTRALGGGNQPQHF.

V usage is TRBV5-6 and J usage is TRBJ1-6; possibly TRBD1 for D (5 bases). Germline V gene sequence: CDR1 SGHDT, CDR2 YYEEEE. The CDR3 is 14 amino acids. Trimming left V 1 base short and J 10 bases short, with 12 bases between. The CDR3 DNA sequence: TGTGCCAGCAGCTTGATGCAGGGAGGATCACCCCTCCACTTT. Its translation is CASSLMQGGSPLHF.

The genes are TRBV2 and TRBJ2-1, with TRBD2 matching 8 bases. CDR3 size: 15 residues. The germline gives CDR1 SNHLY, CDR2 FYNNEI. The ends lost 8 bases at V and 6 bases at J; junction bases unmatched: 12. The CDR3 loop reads CASSSQVLAGNEQFF. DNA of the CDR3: TGTGCCAGCTCATCTCAAGTTCTAGCGGGCAATGAGCAGTTCTTC.

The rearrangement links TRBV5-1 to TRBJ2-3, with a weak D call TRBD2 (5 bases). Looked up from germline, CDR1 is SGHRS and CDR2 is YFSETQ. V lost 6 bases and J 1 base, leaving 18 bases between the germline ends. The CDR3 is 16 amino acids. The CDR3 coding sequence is TGCGCCAGCATCCCGAACGGGGTCCAACGCACAGATACGCAGTATTTT. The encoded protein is CASIPNGVQRTDTQYF.

CDR3 region: CATSEAGQPQHF. The CDR3, as DNA: TGTGCCACCAGTGAGGCCGGTCAGCCCCAGCATTTT. The V gene is TRBV15, the J gene TRBJ1-5; no clear D gene. Trimming took off 6 bases at V and 6 bases at J, with 9 bases between the two ends. Germline V lookup: CDR1 LNHNV, CDR2 YYDKDF (reference sequence). This CDR3 region has 12 residues.

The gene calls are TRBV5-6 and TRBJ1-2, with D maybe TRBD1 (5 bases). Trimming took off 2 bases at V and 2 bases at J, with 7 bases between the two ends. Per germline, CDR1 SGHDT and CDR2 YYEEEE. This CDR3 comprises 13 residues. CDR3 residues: CASSFPGNYGYTF. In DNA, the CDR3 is TGTGCCAGCAGCTTCCCAGGGAACTATGGCTACACCTTC.

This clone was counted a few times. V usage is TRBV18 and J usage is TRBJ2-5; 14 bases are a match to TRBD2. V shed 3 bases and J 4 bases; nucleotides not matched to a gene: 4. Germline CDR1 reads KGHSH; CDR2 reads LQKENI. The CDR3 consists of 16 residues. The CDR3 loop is CASSPRLAGGRETQYF. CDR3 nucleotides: TGTGCCAGCTCACCCCGACTAGCGGGAGGGCGAGAGACCCAGTACTTC.

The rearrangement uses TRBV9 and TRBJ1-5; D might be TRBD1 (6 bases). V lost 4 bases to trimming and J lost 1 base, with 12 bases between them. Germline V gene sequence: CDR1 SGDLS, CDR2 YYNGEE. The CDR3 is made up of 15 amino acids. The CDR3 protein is CASSPTGMSNQPQHF. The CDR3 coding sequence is TGTGCCAGCAGCCCCACAGGGATGAGCAATCAGCCCCAGCATTTT.

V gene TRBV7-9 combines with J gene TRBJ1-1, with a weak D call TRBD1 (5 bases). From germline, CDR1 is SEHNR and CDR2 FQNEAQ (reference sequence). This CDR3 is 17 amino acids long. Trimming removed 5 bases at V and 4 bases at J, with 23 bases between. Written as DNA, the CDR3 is TGTGCCAGCAGCCCCCAAGGAACCGGTGGGCAGGGCACTGAAGCTTTCTTT. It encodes CASSPQGTGGQGTEAFF.

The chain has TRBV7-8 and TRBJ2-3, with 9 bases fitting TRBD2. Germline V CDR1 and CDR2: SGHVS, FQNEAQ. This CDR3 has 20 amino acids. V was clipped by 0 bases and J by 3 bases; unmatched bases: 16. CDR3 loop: CASSLAYRTSVGGLTDTQYF. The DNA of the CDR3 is TGTGCCAGCAGCTTAGCTTATCGGACTAGCGTGGGGGGGTTGACAGATACGCAGTATTTT. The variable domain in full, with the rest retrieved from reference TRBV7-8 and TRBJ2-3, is GAGVSQSPRYKVAKRGQDVALRCDPISGHVSLFWYQQALGQGPEFLTYFQNEAQLDKSGLPSDRFFAERPEGSVSTLKIQRTQQEDSAVYLCASSLAYRTSVGGLTDTQYFGPGTRLTVL.